The subject of this entry is one TCR beta chain. Antigen: not known. TCRdb's copy holds only in-frame clones and misses some; the assay was immunoSEQ multiplex PCR. Of roughly 2,800 clones in the sample, around 24% are singletons; the top ten hold roughly 12%. This sample was taken from a study of T cells in localized non-small cell lung cancer. Study results and caveats: Paired adjacent lung recovered a median about 61 of the top 100 tumor clones. Heterogeneity is still possible, as just one tumor region was sequenced.

The source was lung tumor tissue, collected before any cancer treatment. The receptor was derived from a male donor aged 60 or over with stage II lung adenocarcinoma.

This CDR3 is CASSEAEGSIYNEQFF. The CDR3 DNA reads TGTGCCAGCAGTGAAGCGGAAGGGAGCATCTACAATGAGCAGTTCTTC. This rearrangement joins TRBV9 to TRBJ2-1; D is possibly TRBD2 (5 bases). Germline V gives CDR1 SGDLS, CDR2 YYNGEE. V shed 5 bases and J shed 3 bases, with 18 bases lying between them. The CDR3 spans 16 residues. The variable domain in full, with the rest retrieved from reference TRBV9 and TRBJ2-1, is DSGVTQTPKHLITATGQRVTLRCSPRSGDLSVYWYQQSLDQGLQFLIQYYNGEERAKGNILERFSAQQFPDLHSELNLSSLELGDSALYFCASSEAEGSIYNEQFFGPGTRLTVL.